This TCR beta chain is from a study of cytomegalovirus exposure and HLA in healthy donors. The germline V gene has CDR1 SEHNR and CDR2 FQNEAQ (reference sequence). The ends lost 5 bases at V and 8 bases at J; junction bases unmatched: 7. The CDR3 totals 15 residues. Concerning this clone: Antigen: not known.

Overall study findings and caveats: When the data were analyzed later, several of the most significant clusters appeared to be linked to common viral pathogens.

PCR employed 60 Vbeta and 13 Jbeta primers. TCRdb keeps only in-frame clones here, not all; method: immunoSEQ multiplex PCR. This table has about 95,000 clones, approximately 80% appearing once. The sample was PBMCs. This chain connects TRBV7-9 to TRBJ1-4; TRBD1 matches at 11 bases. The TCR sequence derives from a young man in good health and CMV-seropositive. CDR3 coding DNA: TGTGCCAGCAGCCCGCGGACAGGGGGCGGAGAAAAACTGTTTTTT. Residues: CASSPRTGGGEKLFF.